The 3 T cell receptor beta chains presented below share a single source sample, sequenced in a study of T cell repertoires in cytomegalovirus infection. Their antigens remain unidentified. Using its own MiXCR run on the reads, TCRdb lists one record per CDR3 protein. The table includes some 500,000 distinct CDR3 sequences, roughly 43% detected once. The sequenced sample was cultured PBMCs, obtained from culture after CMV antigen stimulation. The source is a human donor in good health (CMV status not recorded). Some clones in this sample may be carry-over from other donors' samples.

The CDR3 bases are TGTGCCAGCAGTTACGGACTTCCCACCTATGATACGCAGTATTTT. Translating it yields CASSYGLPTYDTQYF. The chain links TRBV6-1 to TRBJ2-3, with D possibly TRBD2 on 5 matching bases. CDR1 is MNHNS and CDR2 is SASEGT in the germline V gene. The CDR3 is 15 residues long. Between the trimmed V and J ends, which lost 5 bases and 6 bases, there was a span of 18 bases.

V gene TRBV7-2 combines with J gene TRBJ2-3; 13 nucleotides align to TRBD2. V shed 1 base, J shed 4 bases, and the junction held 8 bases outside the gene matches. This CDR3 spans 18 amino acids. Germline-derived CDR1 and CDR2 are SGHTA and FQGNSA. The CDR3 here is CASSLVLAGGQGADTQYF. DNA for the CDR3: TGTGCCAGCAGCTTAGTACTAGCGGGGGGGCAAGGGGCAGATACGCAGTATTTT.

This chain uses TRBV4-2 with TRBJ2-1; 7 nucleotides agree with TRBD2. The CDR3 length is 15 residues. The V gene end was trimmed by 3 bases and the J gene end by 2 bases; junction bases not matched to a gene: 4. In germline, CDR1 is LGHNA, CDR2 YNFKEQ. The CDR3 DNA follows: TGTGCCAGCAGCCATAGTCGGGGGGCCTACAATGAGCAGTTCTTC. Amino acid sequence: CASSHSRGAYNEQFF.